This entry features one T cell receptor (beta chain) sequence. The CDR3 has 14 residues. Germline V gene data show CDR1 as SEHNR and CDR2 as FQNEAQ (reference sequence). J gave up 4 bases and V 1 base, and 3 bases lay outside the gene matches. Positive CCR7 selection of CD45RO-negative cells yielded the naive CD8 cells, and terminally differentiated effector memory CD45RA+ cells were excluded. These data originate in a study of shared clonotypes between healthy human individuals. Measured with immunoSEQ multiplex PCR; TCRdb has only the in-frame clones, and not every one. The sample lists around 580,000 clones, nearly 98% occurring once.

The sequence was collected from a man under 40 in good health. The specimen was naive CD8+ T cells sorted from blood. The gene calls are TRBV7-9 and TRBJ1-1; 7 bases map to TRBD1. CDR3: CASSLVTGVTEAFF. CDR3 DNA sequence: TGTGCCAGCAGCTTAGTAACAGGGGTCACTGAAGCTTTCTTT.